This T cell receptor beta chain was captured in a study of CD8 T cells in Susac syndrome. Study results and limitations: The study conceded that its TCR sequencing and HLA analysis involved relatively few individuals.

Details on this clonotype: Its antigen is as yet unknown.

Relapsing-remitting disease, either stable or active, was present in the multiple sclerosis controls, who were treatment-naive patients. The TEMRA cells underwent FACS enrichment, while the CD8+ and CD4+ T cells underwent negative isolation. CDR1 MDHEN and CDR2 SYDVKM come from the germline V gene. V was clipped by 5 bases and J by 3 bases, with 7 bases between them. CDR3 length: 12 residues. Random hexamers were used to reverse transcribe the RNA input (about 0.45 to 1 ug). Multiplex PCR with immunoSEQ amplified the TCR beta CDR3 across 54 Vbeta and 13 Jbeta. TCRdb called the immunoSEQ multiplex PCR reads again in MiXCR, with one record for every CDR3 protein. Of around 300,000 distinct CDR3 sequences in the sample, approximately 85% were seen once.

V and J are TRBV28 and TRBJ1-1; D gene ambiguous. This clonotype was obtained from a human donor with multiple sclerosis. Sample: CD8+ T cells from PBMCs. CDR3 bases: TGTGCCAGCAGTCCTTATTACACTGAAGCTTTCTTT. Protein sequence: CASSPYYTEAFF.